This T cell receptor beta chain was recovered during a study of technical replicates of blood from a handful of donors. Sequencing used immunoSEQ multiplex PCR; TCRdb keeps in-frame clones, though not all of them. Of over 50,000 clones detected, roughly 97% appear once; the ten largest clones hold over 0.15%. The receptor's source is a human donor in good health. The material sequenced was T cells isolated from PBMCs.

For the CDR3, the DNA is TGTGCCTGGAGTTATGGGCAAGCAACTAATGAAAAACTGTTTTTT. This codes for CAWSYGQATNEKLFF. V usage is TRBV30 and J usage is TRBJ1-4, with D hard to call. V was cut by 2 bases and J by 0 bases, with 10 bases left in between. The V gene's germline CDR1 is GTSNPN and CDR2 SVGIG (reference sequence). The CDR3 totals 15 residues.